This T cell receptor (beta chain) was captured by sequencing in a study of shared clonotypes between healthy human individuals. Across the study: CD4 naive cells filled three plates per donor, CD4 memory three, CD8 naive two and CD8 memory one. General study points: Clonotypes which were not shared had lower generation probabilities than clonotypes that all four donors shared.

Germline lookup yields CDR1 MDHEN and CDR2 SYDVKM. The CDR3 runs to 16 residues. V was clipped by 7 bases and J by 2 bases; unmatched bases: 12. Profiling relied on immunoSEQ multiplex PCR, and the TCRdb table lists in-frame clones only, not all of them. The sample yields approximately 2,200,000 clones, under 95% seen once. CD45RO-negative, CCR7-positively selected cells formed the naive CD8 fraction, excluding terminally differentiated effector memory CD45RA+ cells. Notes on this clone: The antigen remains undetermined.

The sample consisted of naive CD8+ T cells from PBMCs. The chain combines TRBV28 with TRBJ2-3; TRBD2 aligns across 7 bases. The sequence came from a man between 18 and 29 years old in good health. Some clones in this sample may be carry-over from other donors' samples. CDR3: CASTGRAGDFTDTQYF. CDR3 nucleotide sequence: TGTGCCAGCACCGGGCGGGCGGGAGATTTCACAGATACGCAGTATTTT.